The T cell receptor beta chain described here comes from a study of blood T cell repertoires in COVID-19. Study in general: Sites across the United States, Italy and Spain contributed samples from acute and convalescent COVID-19. PBMCs, B-cell-depleted T cells, or T cells were the source of the cDNA or gDNA that made up the material.

The table lists this clone with a few counts. Participant ages covered roughly 18 to 89 years across around 22 US areas. Unmatched junction bases numbered 2, after V lost 2 bases and J lost 0 bases. Germline V CDR1 and CDR2: MRHNA, SNTAGT. This CDR3 contains 15 residues. This table comes from immunoSEQ multiplex PCR, and its TCRdb copy is limited to in-frame clones, with some not included. The sample includes around 220,000 clones, around 80% seen only once; the top ten take 6.5% to 9%. The rearrangement links TRBV6-4 to TRBJ2-3; TRBD2 matches at 7 bases. The source of this sequence is a woman aged 40-49 years with acute COVID-19. Material for sequencing was PBMCs or T cells enriched from blood (not recorded which). The CDR3: CASSDGRASTDTQYF. CDR3 in DNA: TGTGCCAGCAGTGACGGGAGGGCTAGCACAGATACGCAGTATTTT.